The next 26 T cell receptor beta chains were all read from a single sample in a study of blood T cells in healthy people across ages. Combining a sample-barcoded 5' primer with a J-beta primer mix, a second PCR ran for about 7 to 11 cycles. TCRdb re-called the 5' RACE reads through MiXCR, storing one row per CDR3 protein. Of about 970,000 distinct CDR3 sequences in the sample, about 51% were seen once. The specimen sequenced was blood. The receptors were sampled from a woman aged 55-69 years in good health.

The genes are TRBV20-1 and TRBJ2-4, with D possibly called TRBD1 or TRBD2 (5 bases each). TRBJ2-7 matches the DNA end more closely, so the J call is doubtful. Looked up from germline, CDR1 is DFQATT and CDR2 is SNEGSKA (reference sequence). This CDR3 is 13 amino acids long. The CDR3 spells CSAGAGSSYEQYF. The CDR3 bases are TGCAGTGCTGGGGCGGGTAGCTCCTACGAGCAGTACTTC.

The rearrangement links TRBV7-2 to TRBJ2-3; 7 bases line up with TRBD1. The CDR3 runs to 13 residues. V was pared by 5 bases and J by 4 bases, with 3 bases of the junction left unmatched. Germline V gives CDR1 SGHTA, CDR2 FQGNSA. The CDR3 DNA sequence: TGTGCCAGCAGCGTACAGGGGCCAGATACGCAGTATTTT. Amino acids: CASSVQGPDTQYF.

This clonotype was recorded many times. The chain has TRBV29-1 and TRBJ2-1; no firm D call. The CDR3 totals 12 residues. Looked up from germline, CDR1 is SQVTM and CDR2 is ANQGSEA. Trimming took 4 bases from V and 6 from J, leaving 10 bases between them. Here the CDR3 reads CSVVALSNEQFF. CDR3 DNA: TGCAGCGTTGTGGCTCTGAGCAATGAGCAGTTCTTC.

This sequence joins TRBV20-1 and TRBJ1-2, with TRBD1 matching over 12 bases. V gave up 5 bases and J gave up 7 bases; unmatched junction bases: 11. Germline assignment: CDR1 DFQATT and CDR2 SNEGSKA (reference sequence). This CDR3 has 15 residues. CDR3 loop: CSAPGGGTGGFGYTF. Here the CDR3 DNA reads TGCAGTGCTCCGGGCGGAGGGACAGGGGGCTTTGGCTACACCTTC.

The chain uses TRBV29-1 and TRBJ2-5, with D perhaps TRBD2 (6 bases). The germline V and J ends were trimmed by 7 bases and 2 bases, with 8 bases remaining between them. This CDR3 spans 11 amino acids. From germline, CDR1 is SQVTM and CDR2 ANQGSEA. CDR3 nucleotides: TGCAGCGGCCTAGCGCAAGAGACCCAGTACTTC. Translation: CSGLAQETQYF.

This clonotype appeared a few times. The chain recombines TRBV4-2 with TRBJ2-4; D is undetermined. Germline V CDR1 and CDR2: LGHNA, YNFKEQ. The CDR3 has 15 residues. Deletions cut 0 bases from V and 8 bases from J, with 14 bases between. The CDR3: CASSQDGSSSDIQYF. CDR3 nucleotides: TGTGCCAGCAGCCAAGACGGGTCGAGCTCTGACATTCAGTACTTC.

This clonotype has just a few counts. The V call is TRBV27, the J call TRBJ2-7, with 14 positions matching TRBD2. The CDR3 has 18 amino acids. The germline gives CDR1 MNHEY, CDR2 SMNVEV (reference sequence). V trimming: 7 bases; J trimming: 2 bases; junction bases outside the gene matches: 13. The CDR3 spells CASTLLGLAGEVPYEQYF. The DNA of the CDR3 is TGTGCCAGCACCCTCCTGGGACTAGCGGGGGAAGTCCCCTACGAGCAGTACTTC.

CDR3 loop: CASGMNRGWNEQYF. The CDR3 DNA follows: TGTGCCAGCGGAATGAACAGGGGCTGGAACGAGCAGTACTTC. This chain connects TRBV7-9 to TRBJ2-7, with 7 positions matching TRBD1. The CDR3 extends over 14 amino acids. Trimming removed 8 bases from V and 5 bases from J; junction bases left unmatched: 12. The germline V gene encodes CDR1 SEHNR and CDR2 FQNEAQ (reference sequence).

This chain uses TRBV4-1 with TRBJ2-5; TRBD2 matches at 9 bases. Trimming took 3 bases from V and 13 from J; bases not matched to a gene: 18. This CDR3 has 16 residues. The germline V gene has CDR1 MGHRA and CDR2 YSYEKL. CDR3 sequence reads: CASSQGLLTSGNLAYF. The CDR3 DNA reads as TGCGCCAGCAGCCAGGGGCTTCTGACTAGCGGTAATCTGGCGTACTTC.

The V call is TRBV28, the J call TRBJ2-5; no definite D call. The J call is uncertain, as TRBJ2-4 better fits the DNA end. Per the germline V gene, CDR1 is MDHEN and CDR2 is SYDVKM. The length of the CDR3 is 13 residues. Here the CDR3 reads CASRDPTYNIQYF. Written as DNA, the CDR3 is TGTGCCAGCAGGGACCCAACTTACAACATTCAGTACTTC.

The sample holds one count of this clonotype. The chain links TRBV29-1 to TRBJ1-5; maybe TRBD1 (6 bases). V was cut by 4 bases and J by 10 bases, with 17 bases left in between. This CDR3 contains 13 residues. Germline V lookup: CDR1 SQVTM, CDR2 ANQGSEA. The CDR3 is CSVALGEGGPQHF. CDR3 DNA sequence: TGCAGCGTTGCCCTTGGAGAGGGGGGCCCCCAGCATTTT.

The chain combines TRBV6-1 with TRBJ1-1; unclear D gene. Trimming pared 7 bases from V and 10 bases from J, leaving 13 bases between. Germline-derived CDR1 and CDR2 are MNHNS and SASEGT. This CDR3 is built from 11 residues. The DNA of the CDR3 is TGTGCCAGCATGGGGAGGCCCCCAGCTTTCTTT. Protein sequence: CASMGRPPAFF.

A word on this clonotype: Germline and junction disagree at one end, which may indicate a read error. The V and J genes are TRBV20-1 and TRBJ2-1; TRBD2 aligns across 8 bases. The CDR3 length is 15 residues. Per germline, CDR1 DFQATT and CDR2 SNEGSKA (reference sequence). The CDR3 DNA reads TGCAGTACTAGAGGGCCGATAGCGGGGTACAATGAGCAGTTCTTC. Protein sequence: CSTRGPIAGYNEQFF.

This chain uses TRBV7-9 with TRBJ2-7, with a weak D call TRBD2 (6 bases). Germline V CDR1 and CDR2: SEHNR, FQNEAQ (reference sequence). The CDR3 is 14 amino acids. V was shortened by 5 bases and J by 5 bases, with 16 bases between the two germline ends. The CDR3 spells CASSPGGWAHEQYF. The CDR3 nucleotides are TGTGCCAGCAGCCCCGGGGGTTGGGCCCACGAGCAGTACTTC. The full variable domain, completed using reference TRBV7-9 and TRBJ2-7, is DTGVSQNPRHKITKRGQNVTFRCDPISEHNRLYWYRQTLGQGPEFLTYFQNEAQLEKSRLLSDRFSAERPKGSFSTLEIQRTEQGDSAMYLCASSPGGWAHEQYFGPGTRLTVT.

This chain uses TRBV20-1 with TRBJ2-3, with D perhaps TRBD1 or TRBD2 (5 bases each). Trimming removed 4 bases from V and 3 bases from J, with 14 bases in between. This CDR3 is built from 14 residues. Germline V lookup: CDR1 DFQATT, CDR2 SNEGSKA (reference sequence). The CDR3 sequence is CSAKVGEGTDTQYF. The CDR3 DNA reads as TGCAGTGCTAAGGTGGGAGAGGGGACAGATACGCAGTATTTT.

This clonotype showed up just a few times. The chain is built from TRBV12-3 or TRBV12-4 and TRBJ2-6; 7 bases are shared with TRBD2. There are 16 residues in the CDR3. After removal of 6 bases from V and 6 bases from J, the junction contained 11 bases not matched to a gene. The CDR3 DNA sequence: TGTGCCAGCAGACCTTCTGAGCGGGGTTTGGCCAACGTCCTGACTTTC. Translation gives CASRPSERGLANVLTF.

There are a few counts of this clonotype. CDR3 sequence reads: CASSGRDRGYVLTF. CDR3 nucleotide sequence: TGTGCCAGCAGCGGCCGGGACAGGGGCTACGTCCTGACTTTC. The rearrangement links TRBV7-9 to TRBJ2-6, with TRBD1 matching 10 bases. CDR1 SEHNR and CDR2 FQNEAQ come from the germline V gene (reference sequence). This CDR3 comprises 14 residues. The V gene end was trimmed by 5 bases and the J gene end by 11 bases; junction bases not matched to a gene: 6. Based on the CDR3 plus reference TRBV7-9 and TRBJ2-6, the full variable domain is DTGVSQNPRHKITKRGQNVTFRCDPISEHNRLYWYRQTLGQGPEFLTYFQNEAQLEKSRLLSDRFSAERPKGSFSTLEIQRTEQGDSAMYLCASSGRDRGYVLTFGAGSRLTVL.

The chain is built from TRBV4-1 and TRBJ2-4, with a weak D call TRBD1 (7 bases). V was clipped by 1 base and J by 6 bases, with 16 bases between them. This CDR3 region has 16 residues. Germline V gene sequence: CDR1 MGHRA, CDR2 YSYEKL. The CDR3 region is CASSQGGGGALNIQYF. The CDR3 nucleotides read TGCGCCAGCAGCCAAGGAGGAGGGGGCGCATTAAACATTCAGTACTTC.

The rearrangement joins TRBV6-1 to TRBJ2-7; D unclear. The ends were cut back, 1 base at V and 3 bases at J, with 13 bases in the middle. Germline-derived CDR1 and CDR2 are MNHNS and SASEGT. The CDR3 runs 15 residues. The CDR3 DNA follows: TGTGCCAGCAGTGAAGGAAGACCTGGCCACTACGAGCAGTACTTC. As protein: CASSEGRPGHYEQYF.

The V gene is TRBV7-9, the J gene TRBJ1-1; D not certain. Between the trimmed V and J ends, which lost 7 bases and 2 bases, there was a span of 23 bases. The CDR3 length is 17 residues. The germline CDR1 and CDR2 sequences are SEHNR and FQNEAQ (reference sequence). As DNA, the CDR3 is TGTGCCAGCACCCCAAGGCGTGGAGTGGAAGTCAACACTGAAGCTTTCTTT. It is translated as CASTPRRGVEVNTEAFF.

This clonotype is labeled as medium-sized (0.01 to 0.1%). The V and J genes are TRBV7-2 and TRBJ1-4; D gene unclear. The V and J ends lost 5 bases and 7 bases respectively, with 17 bases between them. The CDR3 sequence is 15 residues long. Germline V gives CDR1 SGHTA, CDR2 FQGNSA. The chain's CDR3 is CASSLEWGSGEKLFF. CDR3 nucleotides: TGTGCCAGCAGCCTGGAATGGGGAAGCGGTGAAAAACTGTTTTTT.

The V gene is TRBV14, the J gene TRBJ2-1; D is undetermined. From germline, CDR1 is SGHDN and CDR2 FVKESK. V was shortened by 1 base and J by 7 bases, with 11 bases between the two germline ends. The CDR3 is made up of 14 amino acids. This CDR3 reads CASSQGPTVNEQFF. The DNA for the CDR3 is TGTGCCAGCAGCCAAGGTCCAACAGTAAATGAGCAGTTCTTC.

The chain recombines TRBV20-1 with TRBJ2-1, with D possibly matching TRBD2 (6 bases). V gave up 2 bases and J gave up 2 bases, with 10 bases separating them. The CDR3 covers 14 residues. Germline V gene data show CDR1 as DFQATT and CDR2 as SNEGSKA (reference sequence). CDR3 DNA: TGCAGTGCTAGACACGGAGGGGCCTACAATGAGCAGTTCTTC. Protein sequence: CSARHGGAYNEQFF.

This clonotype occurred a few times. DNA of the CDR3: TGTGCCAGCAGAGCCGGGCCTGGGGCCAACGTCCTGACTTTC. It translates to CASRAGPGANVLTF. The chain uses TRBV2 and TRBJ2-6; D remains ambiguous. V was trimmed by 6 bases and J by 2 bases, leaving 8 bases between them. Germline CDR1 reads SNHLY; CDR2 reads FYNNEI. This CDR3 region has 14 residues.

This clonotype was recorded a few times. The chain carries TRBV7-9 and TRBJ2-5; perhaps TRBD1 as D (6 bases). V dropped 5 bases and J dropped 3 bases, with 16 bases sitting between them. Per the germline V gene, CDR1 is SEHNR and CDR2 is FQNEAQ (reference sequence). This CDR3 contains 15 residues. This chain's CDR3 is CASSRDFRDKETQYF. The CDR3 DNA reads as TGTGCCAGCAGCCGAGACTTCAGGGACAAAGAGACCCAGTACTTC.

The chain's CDR3 is CASELAGAYGYTF. CDR3 DNA: TGTGCCAGCGAGCTTGCAGGGGCGTATGGCTACACCTTC. The chain combines TRBV12-3 or TRBV12-4 with TRBJ1-2; D perhaps matches TRBD1 (6 bases). V shed 8 bases and J shed 5 bases, with 15 bases lying between them. This CDR3 region has 13 residues.